This T cell receptor (delta chain) originates from a study of Vδ1+ human thymocytes. The sample holds one count of this clone. Its antigen is as yet unknown. Sequence at one end of the junction differs from germline and may be a read error. Findings and limits, study-wide: Despite high sort purity, roughly 21% of thymic T cell receptor delta sequences were Vdelta2. Thymic TRG and TRD repertoires appeared highly polyclonal.

Alphabeta T cells were depleted, then CD3+ Vdelta1+ Vdelta2- thymocytes were FACS-sorted. Purity of the sorted Vdelta1+ thymocytes ranged from 98% to 99.6%. Germline lookup yields CDR1 GEAIGNYY and CDR2 EKD. The CDR3 contains 21 residues. The template was reverse-transcribed extracted RNA. CDR3 amplicons came from multiplex PCR with pooled V-gene forward and constant-region reverse primers. TCRdb re-processed the multiplex PCR reads using CATT. The data show under 80,000 delta-chain clones, around 30% seen once. This receptor was identified in a boy under three years old who had congenital heart surgery. Sequenced input: Vdelta1+ gamma-delta thymocytes from the thymus. The subset here: FACS-sorted CD3+ TCRalphabeta- TCRVdelta1+ TCRVdelta2- thymocytes. V gene TRDV2 combines with J gene TRDJ1; TRDD3 agrees at 13 bases. The DNA of the CDR3 is TGTGCCCGTGACACCGGAGTACTGGGGGATACGCTCTTAGGGTACACCGATAAACTCATCTTT. It is translated as CARDTGVLGDTLLGYTDKLIF.